The 10 T cell receptor beta chains in this list originate from one sample, sequenced in a study of cytomegalovirus exposure and HLA in healthy donors. The study ran its PCR with 60 Vbeta and 13 Jbeta primers. Here immunoSEQ multiplex PCR was the method, and the copy in TCRdb shows in-frame clones only, minus some. The repertoire holds around 120,000 clones, approximately 84% seen once, with approximately 1.7% in the top ten. Sequences were obtained from PBMCs. Receptors originate from a woman aged 40 to 50 in good health and CMV-seronegative.

This chain joins TRBV6-1 and TRBJ1-1, with 7 bases matching TRBD1. J gave up 6 bases and V 4 bases, and 5 bases lay outside the gene matches. The germline V gene has CDR1 MNHNS and CDR2 SASEGT. The length of the CDR3 is 13 residues. The CDR3 region is CASSGQGIAEAFF. The CDR3 DNA follows: TGTGCCAGCAGTGGACAGGGTATCGCTGAAGCTTTCTTT.

The V gene is TRBV27, the J gene TRBJ1-2, with no clear D. Germline V gives CDR1 MNHEY, CDR2 SMNVEV (reference sequence). CDR3 size: 15 residues. The ends were cut back, 6 bases at V and 4 bases at J, with 18 bases in the middle. Here the CDR3 reads CASSLLTGNGYGYTF. The CDR3 nucleotides are TGTGCCAGCAGCCTGCTGACGGGGAATGGCTATGGCTACACCTTC.

The CDR3 DNA follows: TGTGCCAGCAGCTGGGCCGATGAGCAGTTCTTC. This translates into CASSWADEQFF. V gene TRBV7-9 combines with J gene TRBJ2-1; D gene ambiguous. Germline V CDR1 and CDR2: SEHNR, FQNEAQ (reference sequence). V was cut by 4 bases and J by 8 bases, with 6 bases left in between. The CDR3 sequence is 11 residues long.

V and J are TRBV27 and TRBJ2-7, with 12 positions matching TRBD2. Germline V CDR1 and CDR2: MNHEY, SMNVEV (reference sequence). Unmatched junction bases numbered 6, after V lost 5 bases and J lost 4 bases. This CDR3 has 15 residues. The CDR3 DNA reads as TGTGCCAGCAGTATGACTAGCGGGAGTGGGTACGAGCAGTACTTC. Its protein product is CASSMTSGSGYEQYF.

The rearrangement uses TRBV6-5 and TRBJ2-2, with 8 bases that match TRBD2. The CDR3 is made up of 16 amino acids. Germline V gene data show CDR1 as MNHEY and CDR2 as SVGAGI. V shed 2 bases and J 4 bases; nucleotides not matched to a gene: 6. CDR3 nucleotides: TGTGCCAGCAGTTACCTTGGAGCGGGAGTCACCGGGGAGCTGTTTTTT. It specifies CASSYLGAGVTGELFF.

This clone was detected only a few times. This chain joins TRBV7-3 and TRBJ2-2; 11 bases align to TRBD2. Germline V lookup: CDR1 SGHTA, CDR2 FQGTGA. This CDR3 spans 18 amino acids. J was trimmed by 4 bases and V by 2 bases; bases with no gene match: 9. DNA for the CDR3: TGTGCCAGCAGCTTAGTAGCTAGCGGGGGGCTATTCACCGGGGAGCTGTTTTTT. Encoded protein: CASSLVASGGLFTGELFF.

This clone was seen a few times. The V and J genes are TRBV27 and TRBJ2-3, with 7 bases aligning to TRBD2. This CDR3 has 17 amino acids. V was clipped by 5 bases and J by 2 bases; unmatched bases: 13. Germline CDR1 reads MNHEY; CDR2 reads SMNVEV (reference sequence). The CDR3 loop is CASSPNWKREDTDTQYF. The CDR3 coding sequence is TGTGCCAGCAGTCCAAATTGGAAGCGGGAAGACACAGATACGCAGTATTTT.

The chain is built from TRBV6-1 and TRBJ1-1; unclear D gene. The CDR3 covers 13 residues. Germline lookup yields CDR1 MNHNS and CDR2 SASEGT. V lost 10 bases and J lost 2, with 14 bases in between. The CDR3 coding sequence is TGTGCCACTAAACCCCGGGAAAACACTGAAGCTTTCTTT. Encoded protein: CATKPRENTEAFF.

The rearrangement uses TRBV4-2 and TRBJ1-4; 9 bases agree with TRBD1. The CDR3 is made up of 20 amino acids. Germline loops: CDR1 LGHNA, CDR2 YNFKEQ. The trim removed 0 bases at V and 1 base at J, leaving 12 bases unmatched. The CDR3 bases are TGTGCCAGCAGCCAAGACCAGGGACAGGGAGGAATTGGAACTAATGAAAAACTGTTTTTT. Its protein product is CASSQDQGQGGIGTNEKLFF.

A word on this clone: Other DNA sequences of this sample code for an identical CDR3. V gene TRBV9 combines with J gene TRBJ2-7; 10 bases are shared with TRBD1. V was pared by 0 bases and J by 4 bases, with 4 bases of the junction left unmatched. This CDR3 comprises 15 residues. CDR1 is SGDLS, CDR2 YYNGEE, per germline. CDR3 in DNA: TGTGCCAGCAGCGTAGTCGGGGACAGGGGTTACGAGCAGTACTTC. It codes for CASSVVGDRGYEQYF.